The source of this T cell receptor (beta chain) is a study of CD8+ T cells in alopecia areata. About the study: Dosing spanned 6 to 18 months on tofacitinib, then 6 months off drug.

About this clone: Its target is unknown.

General observations from the study: Greater clonality was observed in lesional scalp samples, especially alopecia totalis/universalis, versus normal scalp. Clarity of TCR sharing across patients fell short of that in mice, possibly HLA-related.

RNA extraction was followed by reverse transcription into cDNA, which acted as the sequencing template. Repertoires were generated with immunoSEQ multiplex PCR, while TCRdb's copy carries only in-frame clones and drops some. The repertoire holds roughly 250,000 clones, with under 70% as singletons. Trimming pared 4 bases from V and 8 bases from J, leaving 11 bases between. The length of the CDR3 is 12 residues. Germline lookup yields CDR1 SEHNR and CDR2 FQNEAQ (reference sequence). The sequencing used CD4+ T cells sorted from blood, collected at week 0. The V gene is TRBV7-9, the J gene TRBJ1-2; D gene ambiguous. The TCR comes from a human donor with alopecia areata. This chain's CDR3 is CASSSTEGGYTF. The CDR3 region has the DNA TGTGCCAGCAGCTCCACGGAAGGGGGCTACACCTTC.